Listed below are T cell receptor beta chains from one sample, sequenced in a study of cytomegalovirus exposure and HLA in healthy donors. Sequencing was performed with immunoSEQ multiplex PCR; in TCRdb, only in-frame clones are kept and a portion is missing. Counted here are more than 85,000 clones, roughly 83% occurring once; the ten biggest clones make up roughly 2.6%. Sequencing was performed on PBMCs. The source of these receptors is a man aged 35 to 55 in good health and CMV-seronegative. Each CDR3 is given with its conserved first and last residue. Fields, in order: V gene, D gene, J gene, CDR3 length, clone size, CDR3 DNA, CDR3 protein. A D gene is named only where the DNA matches it firmly. For some rows the clone size is stated as once, few or many, or as a class when expanded; others skip it.

TRBV9	TRBD2	TRBJ2-5	15	NA	TGTGCCAGCAGCGTAGCTCCTAGCGGTCAAGAGACCCAGTACTTC	CASSVAPSGQETQYF
TRBV7-2	NA	TRBJ1-6	16	NA	TGTGCCAGCAGCTTAGACGCCGGGACATACATGGGGCCCCTCCACTTT	CASSLDAGTYMGPLHF
TRBV18	NA	TRBJ2-7	15	NA	TGTGCCAGCTCACAGTCAGGACAGAGCCTCTACGAGCAGTACTTC	CASSQSGQSLYEQYF
TRBV15	NA	TRBJ1-2	13	NA	TGTGCCACCAGCACCCGGACAGCGTCGGGCTACACCTTC	CATSTRTASGYTF
TRBV5-1	TRBD1	TRBJ2-1	14	NA	TGCGCCAGCAGCACACAGACAGGGTACAATGAGCAGTTCTTC	CASSTQTGYNEQFF
TRBV7-6	NA	TRBJ2-7	14	NA	TGTGCCAGCAGCCCTGACAGGCTAGTCAACGAGCAGTACTTC	CASSPDRLVNEQYF
TRBV11-2	NA	TRBJ1-2	13	NA	TGTGCCAGCAGCTTAGCGGGGGGTTATGGCTACACCTTC	CASSLAGGYGYTF
TRBV18	TRBD1	TRBJ1-5	17	NA	TGTGCCAGCTCCCAACGAGGGACAGGGACGGGCAATCAGCCCCAGCATTTT	CASSQRGTGTGNQPQHF
TRBV2	NA	TRBJ2-6	15	NA	TGTGCCAGCAGTGGTAAGGGAGCTGGGGCCAACGTCCTGACTTTC	CASSGKGAGANVLTF
TRBV10-3	NA	TRBJ1-1	15	NA	TGTGCCATCAGTGAGTCGACCGGGGAGGGCACTGAAGCTTTCTTT	CAISESTGEGTEAFF
TRBV7-8	NA	TRBJ1-1	13	NA	TGTGCCAGCAGCTTTTCGGGAAACACTGAAGCTTTCTTT	CASSFSGNTEAFF
TRBV30	TRBD1	TRBJ2-7	11	few	TGTGCCTGGAACAGGGGGTACGAGCAGTACTTC	CAWNRGYEQYF
TRBV5-1	TRBD1	TRBJ2-5	17	NA	TGCGCCAGCAGCTTCAGCTCGGGACAGGGGGCCATGGAGACCCAGTACTTC	CASSFSSGQGAMETQYF
TRBV27	TRBD1	TRBJ1-2	14	NA	TGTGCCAGCAGATTCGGGGACAGCAACTATGGCTACACCTTC	CASRFGDSNYGYTF
TRBV7-3	TRBD2	TRBJ2-1	14	NA	TGTGCCAGCAGCTTAAACGGGGGGTTGGATGAGCAGTTCTTC	CASSLNGGLDEQFF
TRBV4-3	NA	TRBJ1-2	15	NA	TGCGCCAGCAGCCAAGGCAGGGAGGATCAGGGAGGCTACACCTTC	CASSQGREDQGGYTF
TRBV7-2	TRBD1	TRBJ2-7	15	NA	TGTGCCAGCAGCCAAACCGGGACAGGGCTCGACGAGCAGTACTTC	CASSQTGTGLDEQYF
TRBV19	NA	TRBJ2-7	13	few	TGTGCCAGTAGTATCGCAAGGAGCTACGAGCAGTACTTC	CASSIARSYEQYF
TRBV21-1	NA	TRBJ2-3	15	NA	TGTGCCAGCAGCCCTAGGACGGAGGATACAGATACGCAGTATTTT	CASSPRTEDTDTQYF
TRBV11-2	NA	TRBJ2-7	14	NA	TGTGCCAGCAGCTTAGGATCCAGATCCTACGAGCAGTACTTC	CASSLGSRSYEQYF
TRBV18	NA	TRBJ1-4	14	once	TGTGCCAGCTCACCGGGAACCCAGGGTGAAAAACTGTTTTTT	CASSPGTQGEKLFF
TRBV7-9	TRBD1	TRBJ2-1	12	NA	TGTGCCAGCAGCTCCCGACAGGGCATTTGGTTCTTC	CASSSRQGIWFF
TRBV5-1	TRBD1	TRBJ1-2	15	NA	TGCGCCAGCAGCTTGAGTCTACAGGGGGCGAGAGGCTACACCTTC	CASSLSLQGARGYTF
TRBV5-6	TRBD1	TRBJ2-2	15	NA	TGTGCCAGCAGCTTGGTTGACAGGGACACCGGGGAGCTGTTTTTT	CASSLVDRDTGELFF
TRBV6-4	TRBD2	TRBJ2-1	16	few	TGTGCCAGCAGTGCACTAGCGACGGATGGGGGCAATGAGCAGTTCTTC	CASSALATDGGNEQFF
TRBV9	TRBD1	TRBJ2-2	14	NA	TGTGCCAGCAGCGGACAGGGGGCGGTCGGGGAGCTGTTTTTT	CASSGQGAVGELFF
TRBV5-1	TRBD1	TRBJ2-5	17	NA	TGCGCCAGCAGCTTGGTTCAGGGGGCAGGTGTAGAAGAGACCCAGTACTTC	CASSLVQGAGVEETQYF
TRBV7-9	NA	TRBJ2-3	17	once	TGTGCCAGCAGCTTAAGGGGGAGGGGGGCCGGGACAGATACGCAGTATTTT	CASSLRGRGAGTDTQYF
TRBV2	TRBD2	TRBJ2-2	18	NA	TGTGCCAGCAGTGCGGGACTAGCGGGGGGACTCTTCACCGGGGAGCTGTTTTTT	CASSAGLAGGLFTGELFF
TRBV6-5	TRBD1	TRBJ2-7	15	NA	TGTGCCAGCAGCCGAGGACAGGGGCGGCCCTACGAGCAGTACTTC	CASSRGQGRPYEQYF
TRBV4-3	TRBD2	TRBJ2-3	17	once	TGCGCCAGCAGCCACCTGGGCGGGGGGGGAAGCACAGATACGCAGTATTTT	CASSHLGGGGSTDTQYF
TRBV7-3	TRBD1	TRBJ2-2	16	NA	TGTGCCAGCAGCTCCGGGACAGGGTGGGGCACCGGGGAGCTGTTTTTT	CASSSGTGWGTGELFF
TRBV2	NA	TRBJ2-5	15	NA	TGTGCCAGCACCGAAGGACTGGGAAGATATGAGACCCAGTACTTC	CASTEGLGRYETQYF
TRBV19	TRBD1	TRBJ2-7	16	NA	TGTGCCAGTAGTATGTATAGGACAGGGGCTGTCTACGAGCAGTACTTC	CASSMYRTGAVYEQYF
TRBV6-1	NA	TRBJ1-6	14	NA	TGTGCCAGCAGTGATGTACAGAGAGTATTCACCCTCCACTTT	CASSDVQRVFTLHF
TRBV9	TRBD1	TRBJ2-1	16	NA	TGTGCCAGCAGCTTCCACCGGGACAGGGCTACAAATGAGCAGTTCTTC	CASSFHRDRATNEQFF
TRBV18	NA	TRBJ2-1	13	NA	TGTGCCAGCTCACCGTCGGGTACCAATGAGCAGTTCTTC	CASSPSGTNEQFF
TRBV7-6	TRBD2	TRBJ2-3	14	NA	TGTGCCAGCAGCCAAGCGGGGGACGCTGATACGCAGTATTTT	CASSQAGDADTQYF
TRBV19	NA	TRBJ1-6	17	NA	TGTGCCAGTAGTCCCCGGCAGGGGCGCTCCTATAATTCACCCCTCCACTTT	CASSPRQGRSYNSPLHF
TRBV30	NA	TRBJ2-7	13	NA	TGTGCCTGGACTGGGCAGAATCAATACGAGCAGTACTTC	CAWTGQNQYEQYF
TRBV7-2	NA	TRBJ1-5	16	NA	TGTGCCAGCAGCTATTATAGAGGGTTCGGCAATCAGCCCCAGCATTTT	CASSYYRGFGNQPQHF
TRBV10-2	NA	TRBJ2-3	14	NA	TGCGCCAGCAGTGAGCGGAGGACCAGAGATACGCAGTATTTT	CASSERRTRDTQYF
TRBV2	TRBD2	TRBJ2-5	14	NA	TGTGCCAGCAGTGCCTTGACTAGCGAAGAGACCCAGTACTTC	CASSALTSEETQYF
TRBV19	NA	TRBJ1-5	13	NA	TGTGCCAGTAGTAGGCAGGGCCGACAGCCCCAGCATTTT	CASSRQGRQPQHF
TRBV9	NA	TRBJ1-1	14	NA	TGTGCCAGCTCCGGAGGGGGGGCATACACTGAAGCTTTCTTT	CASSGGGAYTEAFF
TRBV7-2	NA	TRBJ2-1	15	NA	TGTGCCAGCAGCTATTTAGGGAGTTCGGGAAATGAGCAGTTCTTC	CASSYLGSSGNEQFF
TRBV18	TRBD1	TRBJ2-7	15	NA	TGTGCCAGCTCACCAGGACAGGGCGTTGCCTACGAGCAGTACTTC	CASSPGQGVAYEQYF
TRBV7-6	TRBD2	TRBJ2-7	16	NA	TGTGCCAGCAGCGATCGACTAGCGGGGGCCATCTACGAGCAGTACTTC	CASSDRLAGAIYEQYF
TRBV4-3	TRBD1	TRBJ1-1	15	NA	TGCGCCAGCAGCCAAGATGGACAGGGAGGCACTGAAGCTTTCTTT	CASSQDGQGGTEAFF
TRBV30	NA	TRBJ1-1	13	NA	TGTGCCTGGAGCCCAGACAGCAACACTGAAGCTTTCTTT	CAWSPDSNTEAFF
TRBV7-2	TRBD1	TRBJ1-2	15	NA	TGTGCCAGCAGGCAGACAGGGGGTTTAACCTATGGCTACACCTTC	CASRQTGGLTYGYTF
TRBV18	TRBD1	TRBJ2-7	17	NA	TGTGCCAGCTCACCTGTCTCGAGTCGGGGACAGGGCCACGAGCAGTACTTC	CASSPVSSRGQGHEQYF
TRBV18	NA	TRBJ1-2	12	NA	TGTGCCAGCTCACCGTATAACTATGGCTACACCTTC	CASSPYNYGYTF
TRBV11-2	TRBD2	TRBJ2-1	15	NA	TGTGCCAGCAGCCCGCGGGGGAGCTCCTACAATGAGCAGTTCTTC	CASSPRGSSYNEQFF
TRBV5-8	NA	TRBJ2-7	13	NA	TGTGCCAGCAGCTTGGCACTAGCTGTCGAGCAGTACTTC	CASSLALAVEQYF
TRBV5-6	TRBD1	TRBJ1-5	13	NA	TGTGCCAGCAGCTCCACAGGGGTTCAGCCCCAGCATTTT	CASSSTGVQPQHF
TRBV6-1	NA	TRBJ2-3	15	NA	TGTGCCGGGCAAAGGACAGCTGCTAGCACAGATACGCAGTATTTT	CAGQRTAASTDTQYF